This T cell receptor beta chain emerged from a study of blood T cell repertoires in COVID-19. Across the whole study: Both acute and convalescent COVID-19 samples were obtained from the United States, Italy and Spain.

Some clones are missing from TCRdb's copy, which holds only in-frame ones; the method was immunoSEQ multiplex PCR. The sample lists roughly 160,000 clones, around 74% occurring once. This clone was observed a handful of times. Germline V gene lookup returns CDR1 SGHAT and CDR2 FQNNGV. Trimming stripped 3 bases from V and 7 bases from J, with 10 bases between. The CDR3 spans 14 residues. The clonotype was recovered from a woman aged 55-69 years with COVID-19, enrolled during active disease. V gene TRBV11-2 combines with J gene TRBJ1-6; D unclear. Sequencing was done on a sample of peripheral blood. The CDR3 spells CASSFSGDNSPLHF. The CDR3 bases are TGTGCCAGCAGCTTCTCGGGTGACAATTCACCCCTCCACTTT.